The 16 T cell receptor beta chains below were found in one sample sequenced in a study of technical replicates of blood from four donors. Profiling relied on immunoSEQ multiplex PCR, and the TCRdb table lists in-frame clones only, not all of them. The profile shows roughly 76,000 clones, 90% to 95% of them singletons. The sequenced material came from T cells isolated from PBMCs. The receptors originated from a human donor in good health.

A note on this clone: This sample also contains other DNA sequences that code for the same CDR3. The chain recombines TRBV6-5 with TRBJ2-7; unclear D gene. CDR3 length: 13 amino acids. The germline V gene encodes CDR1 MNHEY and CDR2 SVGAGI. Trimming took 3 bases from V and 4 from J, leaving 10 bases between them. The CDR3 bases are TGTGCCAGCAGTTATGTTGGAGATTACGAGCAGTACTTC. Encoded protein: CASSYVGDYEQYF.

This clone was recorded only once. The rearrangement uses TRBV13 and TRBJ2-2, with 12 bases lining up with TRBD2. The ends lost 5 bases at V and 2 bases at J; junction bases unmatched: 6. This CDR3 has 17 amino acids. Germline-derived CDR1 and CDR2 are PRHDT and FYEKMQ (reference sequence). Written as DNA, the CDR3 is TGTGCCAGCAGCCTCCCTAGCGGGGGGGACAACACCGGGGAGCTGTTTTTT. Protein product: CASSLPSGGDNTGELFF.

This chain joins TRBV27 and TRBJ2-1; the D gene is possibly TRBD2 (5 bases). V lost 7 bases, J lost 8 bases, and 15 bases lay in between. CDR1 MNHEY and CDR2 SMNVEV come from the germline V gene (reference sequence). This CDR3 region has 13 residues. CDR3 in amino acids: CASTPRRADEQFF. CDR3 nucleotide sequence: TGTGCCAGCACCCCAAGGCGGGCGGATGAGCAGTTCTTC.

This clone was found once. The CDR3 spells CSARLAETQYF. As DNA, the CDR3 is TGCAGTGCTAGGCTAGCTGAGACCCAGTACTTC. The rearrangement uses TRBV20-1 and TRBJ2-5, with D perhaps matching TRBD2 (5 bases). Germline V lookup: CDR1 DFQATT, CDR2 SNEGSKA (reference sequence). This CDR3 is built from 11 residues. Trimming took 3 bases from V and 5 from J, leaving 7 bases between them.

J is TRBJ1-3 and V is TRBV2, with 7 bases lining up with TRBD1. This CDR3 region has 14 residues. CDR1 SNHLY and CDR2 FYNNEI come from the germline V gene. The junction had 4 bases not matched to a gene; V was cut back by 4 bases and J by 4 bases. CDR3 sequence reads: CASSATGRGNTIYF. The CDR3 coding sequence is TGTGCCAGCAGTGCGACAGGGAGAGGAAACACCATATATTTT.

The CDR3 nucleotides read TGTGCCAGCAGTCCCCGGACAGTCTACCAAGAGACCCAGTACTTC. Translation gives CASSPRTVYQETQYF. The rearrangement links TRBV6-5 to TRBJ2-5; the D gene is possibly TRBD1 (6 bases). This CDR3 contains 15 residues. Germline values: CDR1 MNHEY, CDR2 SVGAGI. Trimming pared 5 bases from V and 0 bases from J, leaving 13 bases between.

Only a few counts were recorded for this clone. The J gene is TRBJ2-7, the V gene TRBV7-8; TRBD1 aligns across 11 bases. The germline V gene has CDR1 SGHVS and CDR2 FQNEAQ. Trimming took 5 bases from V and 7 from J; bases not matched to a gene: 16. This CDR3 spans 17 amino acids. The CDR3 DNA follows: TGTGCCAGCAGCCGGGGGACAGGGGGTTCCCACCTTCTAGAGCAGTACTTC. Its translation is CASSRGTGGSHLLEQYF. The whole variable domain, remainder taken from reference TRBV7-8 and TRBJ2-7, is GAGVSQSPRYKVAKRGQDVALRCDPISGHVSLFWYQQALGQGPEFLTYFQNEAQLDKSGLPSDRFFAERPEGSVSTLKIQRTQQEDSAVYLCASSRGTGGSHLLEQYFGPGTRLTVT.

The chain is built from TRBV7-8 and TRBJ2-7; 8 bases are a match to TRBD1. Trimming cost V 4 bases and J 3 bases; bases outside gene matches: 8. This CDR3 spans 15 amino acids. Germline assignment: CDR1 SGHVS and CDR2 FQNEAQ. As DNA, the CDR3 is TGTGCCAGCAGCTATGACAGGGGATTTGGCTACGAGCAGTACTTC. It encodes CASSYDRGFGYEQYF.

V is TRBV19 and J is TRBJ1-5; 9 bases agree with TRBD1. Germline-derived CDR1 and CDR2 are LNHDA and SQIVND (reference sequence). The V and J ends lost 2 bases and 7 bases, in that order; junction bases with no gene match: 15. The CDR3 is made up of 18 amino acids. The CDR3 is CASSISWDRAQLGQPQHF. In nucleotides, the CDR3 is TGTGCCAGTAGTATAAGTTGGGACAGGGCACAATTGGGGCAGCCCCAGCATTTT.

The chain joins TRBV11-2 to TRBJ2-3, with 11 bases fitting TRBD2. The CDR3 runs 14 residues. Trimming took 5 bases from V and 4 from J; bases not matched to a gene: 2. Per germline, CDR1 SGHAT and CDR2 FQNNGV. CDR3 sequence reads: CASSQGLAADTQYF. CDR3 DNA: TGTGCCAGCAGCCAGGGACTAGCGGCAGATACGCAGTATTTT.

The J gene is TRBJ2-5, the V gene TRBV5-1; TRBD1 matches at 7 bases. The CDR3 sequence is 14 residues long. Trimming removed 3 bases from V and 6 bases from J; junction bases left unmatched: 8. CDR1 and CDR2 (germline): SGHRS, YFSETQ. The CDR3 loop is CASSSPTGLKTQYF. CDR3 coding DNA: TGCGCCAGCAGCTCCCCGACAGGGTTAAAGACCCAGTACTTC.

V usage is TRBV28 and J usage is TRBJ2-7, with 11 bases matching TRBD2. Germline loops: CDR1 MDHEN, CDR2 SYDVKM. Trimming removed 5 bases from V and 1 base from J; junction bases left unmatched: 10. The CDR3 has 17 residues. The CDR3 DNA reads TGTGCCAGCAGTGGATTCGGACTAGCGGGCGAATCCTACGAGCAGTACTTC. Translated: CASSGFGLAGESYEQYF.

The chain links TRBV19 to TRBJ2-2; 7 positions agree with TRBD2. CDR3 length: 14 amino acids. Germline lookup yields CDR1 LNHDA and CDR2 SQIVND (reference sequence). Unmatched junction bases numbered 5, after V lost 6 bases and J lost 4 bases. CDR3 in amino acids: CASRKLASTGELFF. The CDR3 DNA sequence: TGTGCCAGTAGAAAACTAGCGAGCACCGGGGAGCTGTTTTTT.

The chain has TRBV6-5 and TRBJ2-7, with D perhaps TRBD2 (5 bases). The CDR3 consists of 15 residues. CDR1 and CDR2 from the germline V gene are MNHEY and SVGAGI. V gave up 4 bases and J gave up 1 base, with 14 bases separating them. The CDR3 nucleotides read TGTGCCAGCAGTTCCACCCTACTAGTATCCTACGAGCAGTACTTC. Its protein is CASSSTLLVSYEQYF.

This chain links TRBV7-8 with TRBJ1-2, with D unclear. Germline V lookup: CDR1 SGHVS, CDR2 FQNEAQ. This CDR3 contains 17 residues. Trimming left V 1 base short and J 7 bases short, with 22 bases between. CDR3 amino acids: CASSLEMSRGSRIGYTF. The CDR3 bases are TGTGCCAGCAGCTTAGAGATGTCTAGAGGGTCGAGAATTGGCTACACCTTC.

The rearrangement uses TRBV7-9 and TRBJ1-1, with D tentatively TRBD1 (5 bases). Germline V gene data show CDR1 as SEHNR and CDR2 as FQNEAQ (reference sequence). Deletions cut 1 base from V and 4 bases from J, with 10 bases between. The CDR3 totals 14 residues. CDR3 DNA sequence: TGTGCCAGCAGCTTAGAGATGGGGGGCACTGAAGCTTTCTTT. This sequence encodes CASSLEMGGTEAFF.